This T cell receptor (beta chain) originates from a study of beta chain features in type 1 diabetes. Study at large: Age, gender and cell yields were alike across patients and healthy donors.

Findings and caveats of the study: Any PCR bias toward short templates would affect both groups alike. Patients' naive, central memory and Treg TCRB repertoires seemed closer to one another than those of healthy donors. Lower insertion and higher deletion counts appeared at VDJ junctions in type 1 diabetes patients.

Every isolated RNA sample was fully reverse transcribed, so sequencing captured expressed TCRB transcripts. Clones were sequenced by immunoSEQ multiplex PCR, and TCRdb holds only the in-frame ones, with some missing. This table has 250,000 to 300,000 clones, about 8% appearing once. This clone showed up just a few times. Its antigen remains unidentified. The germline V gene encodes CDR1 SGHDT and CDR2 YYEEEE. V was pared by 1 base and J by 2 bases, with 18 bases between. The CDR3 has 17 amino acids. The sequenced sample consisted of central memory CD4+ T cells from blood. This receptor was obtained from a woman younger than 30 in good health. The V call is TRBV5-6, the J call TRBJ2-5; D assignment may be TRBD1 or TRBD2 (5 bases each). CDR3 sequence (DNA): TGTGCCAGCAGCTTGTTGAGGGGTTCTAGCCGGCAAGAGACCCAGTACTTC. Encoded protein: CASSLLRGSSRQETQYF.